This TCR beta chain originates from a study of PD-1 blockade in mismatch repair-deficient tumors. The CDR3 has 11 amino acids. Germline V gene data show CDR1 as SNHLY and CDR2 as FYNNEI. Between the trimmed V and J ends, which lost 5 bases and 5 bases, there was a span of 6 bases. Sequencing was performed with immunoSEQ multiplex PCR; in TCRdb, only in-frame clones are kept and a portion is missing. The table lists approximately 17,000 clones, approximately 84% of them singletons. TCRs were sequenced from three patients responding to pembrolizumab. This sequence joins TRBV2 and TRBJ2-5; D ambiguous. This TCR was recovered from an adult with mismatch repair-deficient cancer. The sequencing used PBMCs, collected less than 25 weeks after starting pembrolizumab. The CDR3 sequence: CASSSAETQYF. The CDR3 DNA reads TGTGCCAGCAGTTCAGCGGAGACCCAGTACTTC.